This TCR beta chain was recovered during a study of cytomegalovirus exposure and HLA in healthy donors. Study-level points and caveats: V- and J-gene trimming in TCR beta was tied to a missense DCLRE1C variant by an analysis performed later. A later analysis by the authors found several of the most significant clusters apparently linked to common viral pathogens.

Primers included in the PCR were 60 Vbeta and 13 Jbeta primers. Here immunoSEQ multiplex PCR was the method, and the copy in TCRdb shows in-frame clones only, minus some. The sample has 95,000 to 100,000 clones, roughly 10% seen once. The CDR3 totals 16 residues. V lost 5 bases and J lost 1, with 17 bases in between. The germline gives CDR1 SEHNR, CDR2 FQNEAQ (reference sequence). A few counts support this clone. Its specificity is not known. The donors (healthy individuals) were bone marrow donors. In nominal health when sampled, donors likely had unrecorded immune exposures nonetheless. The chain is built from TRBV7-9 and TRBJ2-5; D not certain. This sequence was found in a man aged 45-60 years in good health and CMV-seropositive. Sequenced material: PBMCs. The CDR3 DNA sequence: TGTGCCAGCAGCCTAACCCCACAGAGAACCCAAGAGACCCAGTACTTC. It translates to CASSLTPQRTQETQYF.